This TCR beta chain was obtained from a study of graft-versus-host responses after intestinal transplantation. Germline V gene data show CDR1 as LGHNA and CDR2 as YNFKEQ. This CDR3 has 16 amino acids. V lost 0 bases and J lost 4; bases outside the gene matches: 4. The table came from immunoSEQ multiplex PCR; TCRdb's copy has only in-frame clones and leaves some out. The sample includes more than 45,000 clones, about 90% of them seen just once. Concerning this clone: Other DNA sequences in the same sample also yield this CDR3.

V gene TRBV4-2 combines with J gene TRBJ2-1; 9 positions agree with TRBD2. The TCR was taken from a human patient who received an intestinal transplant, so some T cells may come from the graft donor. The starting material was PBMCs, obtained 118 to 130 days after intestinal transplantation. CDR3 sequence: CASSQDPTSGYNEQFF. The CDR3 coding sequence is TGTGCCAGCAGCCAAGATCCGACTAGCGGTTACAATGAGCAGTTCTTC.